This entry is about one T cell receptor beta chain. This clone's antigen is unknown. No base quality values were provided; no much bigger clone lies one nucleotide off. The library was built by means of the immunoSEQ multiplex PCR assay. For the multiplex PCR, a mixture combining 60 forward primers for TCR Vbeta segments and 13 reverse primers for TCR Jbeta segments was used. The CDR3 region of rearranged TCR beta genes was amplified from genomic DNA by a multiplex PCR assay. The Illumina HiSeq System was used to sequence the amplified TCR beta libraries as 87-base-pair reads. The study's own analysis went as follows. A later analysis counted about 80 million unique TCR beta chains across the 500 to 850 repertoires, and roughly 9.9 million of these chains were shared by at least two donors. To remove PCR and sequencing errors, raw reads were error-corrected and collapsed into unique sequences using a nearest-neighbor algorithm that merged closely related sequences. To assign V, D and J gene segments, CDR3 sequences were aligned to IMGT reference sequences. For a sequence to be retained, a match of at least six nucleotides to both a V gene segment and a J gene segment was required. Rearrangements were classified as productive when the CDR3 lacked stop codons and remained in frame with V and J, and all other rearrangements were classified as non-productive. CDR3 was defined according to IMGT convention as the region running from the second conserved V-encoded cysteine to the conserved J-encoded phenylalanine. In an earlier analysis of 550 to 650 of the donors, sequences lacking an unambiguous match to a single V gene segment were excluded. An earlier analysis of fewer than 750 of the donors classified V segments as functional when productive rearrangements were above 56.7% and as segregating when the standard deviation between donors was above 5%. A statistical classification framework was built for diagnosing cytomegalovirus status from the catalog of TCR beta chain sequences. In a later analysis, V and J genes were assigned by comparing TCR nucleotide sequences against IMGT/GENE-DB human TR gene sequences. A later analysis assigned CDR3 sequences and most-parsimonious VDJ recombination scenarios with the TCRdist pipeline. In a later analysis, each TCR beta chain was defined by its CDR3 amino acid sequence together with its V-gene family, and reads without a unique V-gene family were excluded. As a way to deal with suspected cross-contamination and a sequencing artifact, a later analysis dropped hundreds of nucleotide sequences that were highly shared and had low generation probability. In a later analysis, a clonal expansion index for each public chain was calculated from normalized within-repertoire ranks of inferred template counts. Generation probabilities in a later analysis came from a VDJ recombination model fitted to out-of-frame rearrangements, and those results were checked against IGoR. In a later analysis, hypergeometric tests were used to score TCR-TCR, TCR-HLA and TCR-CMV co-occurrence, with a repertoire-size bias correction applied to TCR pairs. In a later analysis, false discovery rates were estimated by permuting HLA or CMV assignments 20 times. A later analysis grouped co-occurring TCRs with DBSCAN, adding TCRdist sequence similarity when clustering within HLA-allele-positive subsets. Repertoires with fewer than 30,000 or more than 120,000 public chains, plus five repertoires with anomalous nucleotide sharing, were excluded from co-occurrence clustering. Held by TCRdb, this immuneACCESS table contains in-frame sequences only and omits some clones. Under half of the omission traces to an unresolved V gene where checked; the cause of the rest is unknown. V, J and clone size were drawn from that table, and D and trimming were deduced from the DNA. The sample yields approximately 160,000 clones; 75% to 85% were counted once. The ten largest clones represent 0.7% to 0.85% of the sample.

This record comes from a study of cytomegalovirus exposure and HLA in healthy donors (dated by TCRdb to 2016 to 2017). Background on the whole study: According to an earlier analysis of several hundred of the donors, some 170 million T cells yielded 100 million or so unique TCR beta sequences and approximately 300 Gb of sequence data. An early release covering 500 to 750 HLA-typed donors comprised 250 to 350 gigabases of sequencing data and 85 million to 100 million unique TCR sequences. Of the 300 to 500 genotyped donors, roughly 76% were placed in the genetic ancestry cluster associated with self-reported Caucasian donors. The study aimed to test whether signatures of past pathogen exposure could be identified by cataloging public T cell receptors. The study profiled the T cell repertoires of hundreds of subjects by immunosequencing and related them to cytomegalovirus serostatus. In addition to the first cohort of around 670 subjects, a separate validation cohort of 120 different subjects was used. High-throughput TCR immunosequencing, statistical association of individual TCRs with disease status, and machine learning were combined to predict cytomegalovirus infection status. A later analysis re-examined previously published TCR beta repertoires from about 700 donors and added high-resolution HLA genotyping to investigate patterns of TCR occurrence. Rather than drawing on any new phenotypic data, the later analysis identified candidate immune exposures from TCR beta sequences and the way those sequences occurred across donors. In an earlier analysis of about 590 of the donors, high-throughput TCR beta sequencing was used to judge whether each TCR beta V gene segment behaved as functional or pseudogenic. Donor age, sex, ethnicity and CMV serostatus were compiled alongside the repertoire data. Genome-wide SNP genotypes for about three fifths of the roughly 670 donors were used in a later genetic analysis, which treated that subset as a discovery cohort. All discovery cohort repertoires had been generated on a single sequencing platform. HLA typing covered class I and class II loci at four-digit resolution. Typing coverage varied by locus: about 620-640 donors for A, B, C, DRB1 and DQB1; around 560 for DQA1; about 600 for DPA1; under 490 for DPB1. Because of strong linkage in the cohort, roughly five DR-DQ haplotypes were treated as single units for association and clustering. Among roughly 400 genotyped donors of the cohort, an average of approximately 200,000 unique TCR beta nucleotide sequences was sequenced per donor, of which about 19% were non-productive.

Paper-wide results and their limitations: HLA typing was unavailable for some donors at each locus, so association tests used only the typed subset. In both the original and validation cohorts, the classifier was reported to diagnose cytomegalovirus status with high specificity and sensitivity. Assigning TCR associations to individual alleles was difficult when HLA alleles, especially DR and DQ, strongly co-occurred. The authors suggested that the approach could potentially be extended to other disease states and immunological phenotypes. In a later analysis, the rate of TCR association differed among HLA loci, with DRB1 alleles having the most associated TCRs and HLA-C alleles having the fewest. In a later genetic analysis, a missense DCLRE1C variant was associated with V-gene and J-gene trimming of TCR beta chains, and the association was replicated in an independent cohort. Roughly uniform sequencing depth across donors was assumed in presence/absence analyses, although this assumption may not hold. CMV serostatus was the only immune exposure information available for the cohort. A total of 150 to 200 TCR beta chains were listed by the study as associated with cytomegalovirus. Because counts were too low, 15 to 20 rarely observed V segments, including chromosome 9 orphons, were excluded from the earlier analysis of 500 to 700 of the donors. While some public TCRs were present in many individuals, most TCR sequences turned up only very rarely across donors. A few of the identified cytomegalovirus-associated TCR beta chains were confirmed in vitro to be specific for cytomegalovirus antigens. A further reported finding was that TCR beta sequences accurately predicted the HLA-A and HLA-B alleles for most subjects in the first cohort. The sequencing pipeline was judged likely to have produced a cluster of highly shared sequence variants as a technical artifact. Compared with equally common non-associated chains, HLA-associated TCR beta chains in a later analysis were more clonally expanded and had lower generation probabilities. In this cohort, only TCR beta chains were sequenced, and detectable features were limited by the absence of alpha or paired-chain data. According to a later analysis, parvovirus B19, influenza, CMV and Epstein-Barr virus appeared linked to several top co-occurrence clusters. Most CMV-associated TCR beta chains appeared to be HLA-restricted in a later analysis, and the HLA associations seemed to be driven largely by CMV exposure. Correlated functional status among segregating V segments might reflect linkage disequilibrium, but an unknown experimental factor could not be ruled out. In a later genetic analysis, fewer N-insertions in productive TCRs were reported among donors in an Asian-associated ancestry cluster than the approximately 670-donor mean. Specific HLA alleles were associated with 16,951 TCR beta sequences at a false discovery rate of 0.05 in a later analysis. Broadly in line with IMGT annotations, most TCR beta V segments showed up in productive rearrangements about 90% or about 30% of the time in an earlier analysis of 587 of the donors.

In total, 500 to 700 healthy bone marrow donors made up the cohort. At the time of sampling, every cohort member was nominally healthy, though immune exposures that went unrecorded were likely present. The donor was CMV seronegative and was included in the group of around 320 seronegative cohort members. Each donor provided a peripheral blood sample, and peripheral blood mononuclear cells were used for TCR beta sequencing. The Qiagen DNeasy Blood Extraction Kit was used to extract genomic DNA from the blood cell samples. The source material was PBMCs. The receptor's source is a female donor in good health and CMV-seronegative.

The nucleotides are TGCGCCAGCAGCCGATACAGCGGGCAGGAAGAGACCCAGTACTTC. It is translated as CASSRYSGQEETQYF. This chain joins TRBV4-3 to TRBJ2-5; TRBD2 is a possible D gene, resting on 6 matching bases. In the germline V gene, CDR1 corresponds to LGHNA and CDR2 to YSLEER. V is pared back by 4 bases and J by 3 bases, with 15 bases lying between the germline termini. The CDR3, from cysteine to phenylalanine, totals 15 residues. This entry keeps only the CDR3 DNA: 45 bases, framed from base 1.